The clone carrying this T cell receptor beta chain was found once. This may stem from a read error, because a much larger clone lies one nucleotide away. Other DNA sequences of this sample code for an identical CDR3. These data belong to a study of shared clonotypes between healthy human individuals. Healthy adults negative for HIV, lacking recent acute infections or vaccinations, served as donors. Trimming took off 0 bases at V and 0 bases at J, with 6 bases between the two ends. The CDR3 runs to 14 residues. The germline gives CDR1 SGHRS, CDR2 YFSETQ. Each subset's genomic DNA was split evenly across several immunoSEQ plates. TCRdb keeps only in-frame clones here, not all; method: immunoSEQ multiplex PCR. Seen here are under 1,100,000 clones, roughly 74% observed once, and the top ten hold more than 0.55%.

The rearrangement joins TRBV5-1 to TRBJ2-5; unclear D gene. The sequenced sample consisted of memory CD4+ T cells from PBMCs. Described subset: CD45RA-negative fraction. The receptor was isolated from a man younger than 35 in good health. Some clones in this sample may be carry-over from other donors' samples. In DNA form, the CDR3 reads TGCGCCAGCAGCTTGGGCCAGCACCAAGAGACCCAGTACTTC. It is translated as CASSLGQHQETQYF.